The sequence of this T cell receptor (beta chain) was determined in a study of T cell responses to AZD1222 COVID-19 vaccine. Overall study results and limits: Nearly half of the spike-specific TCRs reportedly recognize variant regions that carry no mutations. Spike-specific TCR depth and breadth grew after two AZD1222 doses. Repertoires in all cases were sampled only once the peak T cell response had passed.

Profiled with immunoSEQ multiplex PCR; TCRdb holds only in-frame clones, not every one. The repertoire holds about 75,000 clones, around 87% seen once, with about 17% in the top ten. Worth noting for this clone: The target antigen is unknown.

It was second doses at about 4 or about 12 weeks that were pooled. Looked up from germline, CDR1 is SGHAT and CDR2 is FQNNGV. Deletions cut 1 base from V and 2 bases from J, with 12 bases between. The CDR3 length is 15 residues. V is TRBV11-2 and J is TRBJ2-7, with D unclear. The TCR was taken from an adult who received the AZD1222 COVID-19 vaccine. This material consisted of peripheral blood, taken 28 days after the second AZD1222 dose. CDR3 in DNA: TGTGCCAGCAGCTTAGGTTTCTGGAGTGCCTACGAGCAGTACTTC. Its translation: CASSLGFWSAYEQYF.